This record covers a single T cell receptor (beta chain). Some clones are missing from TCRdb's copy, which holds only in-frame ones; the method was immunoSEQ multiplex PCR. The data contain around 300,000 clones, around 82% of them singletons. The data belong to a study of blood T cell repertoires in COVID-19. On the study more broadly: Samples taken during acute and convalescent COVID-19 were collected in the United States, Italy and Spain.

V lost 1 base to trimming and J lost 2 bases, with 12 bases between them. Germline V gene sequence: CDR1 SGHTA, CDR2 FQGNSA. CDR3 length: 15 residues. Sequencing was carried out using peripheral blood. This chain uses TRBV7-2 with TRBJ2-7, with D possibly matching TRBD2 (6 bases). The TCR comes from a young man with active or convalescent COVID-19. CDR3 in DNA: TGTGCCAGCAGCTTAGAGGGACTCATTCCCTACGAGCAGTACTTC. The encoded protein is CASSLEGLIPYEQYF.